Below are 32 T cell receptor beta chains sequenced from a single sample in a study of radiotherapy plus CTLA-4 blockade in lung cancer. The method was immunoSEQ multiplex PCR; TCRdb's version includes in-frame clones alone and lacks a portion of them. The sample has fewer than 85,000 clones, 85% to 90% seen once. The material sequenced was peripheral blood, taken from a patient treated with radiotherapy plus ipilimumab. All receptors come from a human donor with non-small cell lung cancer who had stable disease on radiotherapy plus ipilimumab.

The gene calls are TRBV6-1 and TRBJ1-1; unclear D gene. The length of the CDR3 is 11 residues. The germline V gene has CDR1 MNHNS and CDR2 SASEGT. Trimming took off 5 bases at V and 6 bases at J, with 7 bases between the two ends. Written as DNA, the CDR3 is TGTGCCAGCAGTCCTGGGCCTGAAGCTTTCTTT. It is translated as CASSPGPEAFF.

This clone was seen a single time. This rearrangement joins TRBV7-9 to TRBJ2-5; either TRBD1 or TRBD2 may fit D (6 bases each). The CDR3 is made up of 15 amino acids. Trimming took off 2 bases at V and 3 bases at J, with 13 bases between the two ends. Germline V gene sequence: CDR1 SEHNR, CDR2 FQNEAQ (reference sequence). The CDR3 loop reads CASSLNPGGEETQYF. CDR3 nucleotides: TGTGCCAGCAGCTTAAATCCCGGGGGCGAAGAGACCCAGTACTTC.

This clone has more than one count but fewer than ten. The chain uses TRBV19 and TRBJ1-4; 7 bases align to TRBD1. The germline CDR1 and CDR2 sequences are LNHDA and SQIVND (reference sequence). The ends lost 5 bases at V and 8 bases at J; junction bases unmatched: 8. The CDR3 consists of 14 residues. Written as DNA, the CDR3 is TGTGCCAGTAGTGGTCAGGGACAGCACGAAAAACTGTTTTTT. Translated, it gives CASSGQGQHEKLFF.

This chain connects TRBV7-9 to TRBJ1-2; possibly TRBD1 for D (6 bases). V lost 5 bases, J lost 2 bases, and 15 bases lay in between. The CDR3 loop spans 15 amino acids. From germline, CDR1 is SEHNR and CDR2 FQNEAQ (reference sequence). The CDR3 DNA reads as TGTGCCAGCAGCGCCTCGGACAGAGTCAACTATGGCTACACCTTC. Translating it yields CASSASDRVNYGYTF.

The rearrangement joins TRBV6-1 to TRBJ1-5; TRBD1 might be the D (5 bases). The CDR3 runs 14 residues. V was trimmed by 6 bases and J by 6 bases, leaving 15 bases between them. Germline CDR1 reads MNHNS; CDR2 reads SASEGT. The chain's CDR3 is CASRGSSGGQPQHF. DNA of the CDR3: TGTGCCAGCAGGGGGTCCTCTGGGGGTCAGCCCCAGCATTTT.

This clone was found once. The V gene is TRBV30, the J gene TRBJ2-2; D is unresolved. Germline CDR1 is GTSNPN and CDR2 is SVGIG (reference sequence). Trimming left V 6 bases short and J 0 bases short, with 14 bases between. This CDR3 has 15 residues. The chain's CDR3 is CACRGSRSNTGELFF. The CDR3, as DNA: TGTGCCTGCCGCGGCTCGCGGTCGAACACCGGGGAGCTGTTTTTT.

The chain combines TRBV2 with TRBJ1-2; TRBD1 might be the D (5 bases). Germline CDR1 reads SNHLY; CDR2 reads FYNNEI. V lost 6 bases to trimming and J lost 7 bases, with 15 bases between them. The CDR3 spans 13 residues. The CDR3 sequence is CASSGTVESGYTF. In DNA form, the CDR3 reads TGTGCCAGCAGCGGGACGGTTGAAAGTGGCTACACCTTC.

This chain joins TRBV18 and TRBJ1-2, with TRBD1 matching over 9 bases. The germline V gene has CDR1 KGHSH and CDR2 LQKENI. The V segment lost 4 bases and the J segment 4 bases; nucleotides outside the gene matches: 13. CDR3 length: 17 residues. The CDR3: CASSRNPDRGNFYGYTF. CDR3 DNA: TGTGCCAGCTCACGTAACCCGGACAGGGGCAACTTCTATGGCTACACCTTC.

The V gene is TRBV7-3, the J gene TRBJ2-3, with 16 bases aligning to TRBD2. This CDR3 comprises 19 residues. V shed 2 bases, J shed 1 base, and the junction held 6 bases outside the gene matches. Germline V CDR1 and CDR2: SGHTA, FQGTGA. CDR3 sequence (DNA): TGTGCCAGCAGCTTATACGGGACTAGCGGGAGGGCCGGCACAGATACGCAGTATTTT. Translated: CASSLYGTSGRAGTDTQYF.

The J gene is TRBJ2-1, the V gene TRBV2; 7 nucleotides line up with TRBD2. The length of the CDR3 is 14 residues. Trimming cost V 4 bases and J 6 bases; bases outside gene matches: 6. The germline gives CDR1 SNHLY, CDR2 FYNNEI. This CDR3 is CASSVAGEVNEQFF. For the CDR3, the DNA is TGTGCCAGCAGTGTGGCGGGAGAAGTCAATGAGCAGTTCTTC.

This chain joins TRBV19 and TRBJ1-5; tentative D call: TRBD1 (5 bases). Germline V lookup: CDR1 LNHDA, CDR2 SQIVND (reference sequence). This CDR3 is built from 15 residues. V lost 3 bases and J lost 1, with 10 bases in between. This CDR3 reads CASSIAKGSNQPQHF. Here the CDR3 DNA reads TGTGCCAGTAGTATCGCCAAGGGGAGCAATCAGCCCCAGCATTTT.

This chain links TRBV2 with TRBJ2-7; D ambiguous. The CDR3 sequence is 11 residues long. Germline CDR1 is SNHLY and CDR2 is FYNNEI. Trimming shortened V by 7 bases and J by 1 base, and 5 bases separated the two germline ends. CDR3 loop: CASKWSYEQYF. DNA for the CDR3: TGTGCCAGCAAATGGTCCTACGAGCAGTACTTC.

The rearrangement links TRBV14 to TRBJ2-7; TRBD2 agrees at 7 bases. J gave up 0 bases and V 3 bases, and 8 bases lay outside the gene matches. The germline V gene has CDR1 SGHDN and CDR2 FVKESK. The CDR3 totals 16 residues. The CDR3 protein is CASSHSSGLSSYEQYF. In DNA form, the CDR3 reads TGTGCCAGCAGCCATTCTAGCGGTCTTAGCTCCTACGAGCAGTACTTC.

J is TRBJ1-3 and V is TRBV9; tentative D call: TRBD1 (6 bases). The CDR3 totals 17 residues. With 1 base removed from V and 0 bases from J, the gap between germline ends came to 14 bases. CDR1 and CDR2 (germline): SGDLS, YYNGEE. Written as DNA, the CDR3 is TGTGCCAGCAGCGTAATGGTGGGGGGCCTCTCTGGAAACACCATATATTTT. Translating it yields CASSVMVGGLSGNTIYF.

The chain employs TRBV6-5 and TRBJ1-5, with unresolved D. The CDR3 covers 15 residues. Germline CDR1 and CDR2: MNHEY and SVGAGI. V lost 6 bases, J lost 5 bases, and 17 bases lay in between. The CDR3 sequence: CASRRLRKGDQPQHF. The CDR3 DNA sequence: TGTGCCAGCAGGCGCCTCAGAAAGGGCGATCAGCCCCAGCATTTT.

The V call is TRBV10-1, the J call TRBJ2-3; 10 nucleotides line up with TRBD2. The CDR3 runs 16 residues. V lost 2 bases, J lost 6 bases, and 8 bases stayed unmatched. Germline CDR1 reads WNHNN; CDR2 reads SYGVQD (reference sequence). As DNA, the CDR3 is TGCGCCAGCAGTGAGAGGCTAGCGGGGGCCGGGGATACGCAGTATTTT. Its protein is CASSERLAGAGDTQYF.

The J gene is TRBJ2-7, the V gene TRBV5-4; D possibly corresponds to TRBD2 (6 bases). V was pared by 4 bases and J by 4 bases, with 12 bases between. This CDR3 has 13 amino acids. The V gene's germline CDR1 is SGHNT and CDR2 YYREEE (reference sequence). CDR3 coding DNA: TGTGCCAGCAGCGGCCGCGGGGAATACGAGCAGTACTTC. This sequence encodes CASSGRGEYEQYF.

The chain joins TRBV6-1 to TRBJ2-2; either TRBD1 or TRBD2 may supply D (5 bases each). The V gene's germline CDR1 is MNHNS and CDR2 SASEGT. Trimming took off 7 bases at V and 2 bases at J, with 14 bases between the two ends. This CDR3 is 15 amino acids long. DNA for the CDR3: TGTGCCAGCAAAAACCGGGGCGAAAACACCGGGGAGCTGTTTTTT. Translating it yields CASKNRGENTGELFF.

The CDR3 is CASSYYQGTDTQYF. The CDR3 DNA reads as TGCGCCAGCAGCTACTACCAAGGCACAGATACGCAGTATTTT. The chain recombines TRBV5-1 with TRBJ2-3; unclear D gene. Trimming pared 3 bases from V and 1 base from J, leaving 9 bases between. CDR1 SGHRS and CDR2 YFSETQ come from the germline V gene. The CDR3 totals 14 residues.

The chain employs TRBV12-2 and TRBJ2-7; the table names TRBD2, a call not compared with the DNA. TRBV12-2 is marked as a pseudogene. The CDR3 covers 16 residues. CDR3 loop: CASRLSGNPGGSEQYF. The CDR3 bases are TGTGCAAGTCGCTTGAGCGGAAACCCCGGTGGGTCCGAGCAGTACTTC.

The rearrangement joins TRBV7-2 to TRBJ2-1, with no clear D. The CDR3 loop spans 11 amino acids. With 4 bases removed from V and 7 bases from J, the gap between germline ends came to 5 bases. Germline V gene data show CDR1 as SGHTA and CDR2 as FQGNSA. Written as DNA, the CDR3 is TGTGCCAGCAGCTGGGTGAATGAGCAGTTCTTC. This translates into CASSWVNEQFF.

The count of this clone is one. V and J are TRBV18 and TRBJ2-2; D remains unclear. Germline V gene lookup returns CDR1 KGHSH and CDR2 LQKENI. The V gene lost 2 bases and the J gene lost 6 bases, with 13 bases spanning the gap. CDR3 size: 15 residues. The CDR3 nucleotides read TGTGCCAGCTCACCAGCCCCGAGCCCCGCCGGGGAGCTGTTTTTT. Its translation is CASSPAPSPAGELFF.

The J gene is TRBJ2-1, the V gene TRBV6-6, with 7 bases lining up with TRBD2. The CDR3 has 14 amino acids. The trim removed 6 bases at V and 6 bases at J, leaving 8 bases unmatched. Germline V gives CDR1 MNHNY, CDR2 SVGAGI (reference sequence). CDR3 amino acids: CASRGLAEINEQFF. The DNA for the CDR3 is TGTGCCAGCAGAGGGCTAGCGGAGATCAATGAGCAGTTCTTC.

As DNA, the CDR3 is TGCGCCAGCAGTGATGGATCAGCAAGCAATCAGCCCCAGCATTTT. The encoded protein is CASSDGSASNQPQHF. V is TRBV10-2 and J is TRBJ1-5; D gene uncertain. Germline lookup yields CDR1 WSHSY and CDR2 SAAADI. CDR3 size: 15 residues. Trimming removed 3 bases from V and 1 base from J, with 10 bases in between.

This clone was observed a handful of times. This CDR3 is also generated by other DNA sequences in the sample. This chain links TRBV30 with TRBJ2-2; D is unresolved. The CDR3 sequence is 12 residues long. V was clipped by 0 bases and J by 6 bases, with 5 bases between them. Germline lookup yields CDR1 GTSNPN and CDR2 SVGIG (reference sequence). The CDR3 reads CAWSVLSGELFF. The CDR3 DNA sequence: TGTGCCTGGAGTGTACTTTCCGGGGAGCTGTTTTTT.

This clone was recorded only once. This sequence joins TRBV20-1 and TRBJ2-1, with D unclear. V lost 5 bases to trimming and J lost 12 bases, with 14 bases between them. The CDR3 sequence is 11 residues long. Germline V CDR1 and CDR2: DFQATT, SNEGSKA (reference sequence). CDR3 sequence: CSARKGVGQFF. CDR3 coding DNA: TGCAGTGCTCGGAAAGGTGTAGGGCAGTTCTTC.

The rearrangement links TRBV10-2 to TRBJ2-7, with D perhaps matching TRBD1 or TRBD2 (6 bases each). CDR3 length: 14 amino acids. The ends were cut back, 4 bases at V and 3 bases at J, with 13 bases in the middle. Germline V lookup: CDR1 WSHSY, CDR2 SAAADI. The CDR3 coding sequence is TGCGCCAGCAGTGGGTGGGGGGCAGACTACGAGCAGTACTTC. Protein: CASSGWGADYEQYF.

This clone was seen only once. The chain has TRBV9 and TRBJ2-5; TRBD1 agrees at 11 bases. V shed 0 bases, J shed 1 base, and the junction held 2 bases outside the gene matches. Germline V lookup: CDR1 SGDLS, CDR2 YYNGEE. The CDR3 has 16 amino acids. CDR3 sequence (DNA): TGTGCCAGCAGCGTAGGGGACAGGGGGTTCCAAGAGACCCAGTACTTC. It specifies CASSVGDRGFQETQYF.

The V and J genes are TRBV11-2 and TRBJ2-7; TRBD1 is a possible D gene (6 bases). In germline, CDR1 is SGHAT, CDR2 FQNNGV. This CDR3 is 13 amino acids long. V lost 5 bases to trimming and J lost 5 bases, with 13 bases between them. CDR3 nucleotides: TGTGCCAGCAGCCGCTGGGGGCAAGACGAGCAGTACTTC. Its translation: CASSRWGQDEQYF.

This chain links TRBV2 with TRBJ1-2, with D possibly matching TRBD1 (5 bases). The germline CDR1 and CDR2 sequences are SNHLY and FYNNEI. Trimming pared 7 bases from V and 6 bases from J, leaving 18 bases between. The CDR3 consists of 14 residues. As DNA, the CDR3 is TGTGCCAGCAATTATTTTGGGGGGAAGGATGGCTACACCTTC. This sequence encodes CASNYFGGKDGYTF.

This sequence joins TRBV7-3 and TRBJ2-3, with D possibly being TRBD2 (7 bases). Germline CDR1 reads SGHTA; CDR2 reads FQGTGA. Trimming removed 8 bases at V and 3 bases at J, with 15 bases between. The CDR3 length is 14 residues. CDR3 protein: CASRPGGQTDTQYF. In DNA form, the CDR3 reads TGTGCCAGCCGGCCCGGGGGGCAAACAGATACGCAGTATTTT.

V is TRBV28 and J is TRBJ1-2, with 7 bases aligning to TRBD1. The junction had 8 bases not matched to a gene; V was cut back by 3 bases and J by 7 bases. The V gene's germline CDR1 is MDHEN and CDR2 SYDVKM. The CDR3 is made up of 14 amino acids. In DNA, the CDR3 is TGTGCCAGCAGTTTGAAACTCAGGGGGATTGGCTACACCTTC. As protein: CASSLKLRGIGYTF.